This T cell receptor (beta chain) appears in the sequencing data of a study of T-cell memory formation after mild COVID-19. Whole-study context: There were largely donor-specific TCR clusters.

Study results and limitations: Later expanders leaned CD4+, whereas day 15 to 85 contracting clones were balanced CD4/CD8. Second-wave clones with a day 37 peak had unconfirmed SARS-CoV-2 specificity.

Sample barcodes and UMIs were carried by the TCR alpha and TCR beta cDNA libraries that 5'RACE generated with constant-segment primers. TCRdb passed the 5' RACE reads through MiXCR, listing each CDR3 protein once. This sample yields 110,000 to 150,000 distinct CDR3 sequences, of which approximately 25% are seen a single time; roughly 25% belongs to the top ten. About this clonotype itself: The target antigen is unknown.

Trimming took off 7 bases at V and 7 bases at J, with 20 bases between the two ends. CDR3 length: 14 amino acids. From germline, CDR1 is MNHEY and CDR2 SVGAGI. The gene calls are TRBV6-5 and TRBJ2-7; D tentatively reads TRBD1 or TRBD2 (5 bases each). What was sequenced was PBMCs or a T cell subset sorted from them (not recorded which). This receptor was taken from an adult woman who had mild COVID-19 (a few samples of this study predate the infection). Cell type and time point are not known. CDR3 sequence: CASKIGASWREQYF. The CDR3, as DNA: TGTGCCAGCAAAATTGGGGCCAGTTGGAGGGAGCAGTACTTC.